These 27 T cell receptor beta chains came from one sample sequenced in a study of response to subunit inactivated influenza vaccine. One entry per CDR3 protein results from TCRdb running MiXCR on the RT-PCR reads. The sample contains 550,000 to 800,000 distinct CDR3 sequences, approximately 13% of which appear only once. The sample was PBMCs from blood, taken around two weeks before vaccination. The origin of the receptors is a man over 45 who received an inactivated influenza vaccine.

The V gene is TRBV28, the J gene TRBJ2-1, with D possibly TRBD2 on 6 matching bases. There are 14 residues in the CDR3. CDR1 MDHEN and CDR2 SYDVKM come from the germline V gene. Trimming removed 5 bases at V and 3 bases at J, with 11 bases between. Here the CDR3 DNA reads TGTGCCAGCAGTGGCGGGGCCTTCTACAATGAGCAGTTCTTC. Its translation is CASSGGAFYNEQFF.

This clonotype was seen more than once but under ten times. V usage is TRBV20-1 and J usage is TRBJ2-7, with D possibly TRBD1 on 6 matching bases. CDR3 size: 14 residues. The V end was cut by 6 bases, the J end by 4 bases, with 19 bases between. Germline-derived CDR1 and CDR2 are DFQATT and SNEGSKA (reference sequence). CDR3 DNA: TGCAGTGCAAGTACTAAGACAGGAGATTACGAGCAGTACTTC. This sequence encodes CSASTKTGDYEQYF.

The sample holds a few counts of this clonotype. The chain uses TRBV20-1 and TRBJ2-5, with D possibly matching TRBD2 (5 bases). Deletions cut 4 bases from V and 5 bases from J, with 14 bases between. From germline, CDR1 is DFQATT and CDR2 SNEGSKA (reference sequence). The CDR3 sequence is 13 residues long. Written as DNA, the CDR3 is TGCAGTGCTATGGTTGCTAGCAGTGAGACCCAGTACTTC. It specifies CSAMVASSETQYF.

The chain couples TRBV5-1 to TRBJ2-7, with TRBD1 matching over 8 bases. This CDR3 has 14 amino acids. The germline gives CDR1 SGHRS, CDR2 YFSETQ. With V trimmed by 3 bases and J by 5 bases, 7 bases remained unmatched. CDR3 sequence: CASSWQGAENEQYF. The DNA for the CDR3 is TGCGCCAGCAGCTGGCAGGGGGCGGAAAACGAGCAGTACTTC.

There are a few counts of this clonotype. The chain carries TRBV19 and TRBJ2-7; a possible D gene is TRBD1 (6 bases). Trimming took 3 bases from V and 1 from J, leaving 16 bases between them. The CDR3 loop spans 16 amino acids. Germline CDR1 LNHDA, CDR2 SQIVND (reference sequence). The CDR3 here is CASSIHPSRGSYEQYF. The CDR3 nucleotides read TGTGCCAGTAGTATCCATCCCTCGAGGGGGTCCTACGAGCAGTACTTC.

CDR3 in amino acids: CSGEGAQETQYF. The DNA of the CDR3 is TGCAGTGGAGAAGGGGCGCAAGAGACCCAGTACTTC. The genes are TRBV20-1 and TRBJ2-5; D is possibly TRBD1 (5 bases). This CDR3 has 12 residues. Germline-derived CDR1 and CDR2 are DFQATT and SNEGSKA (reference sequence). V was shortened by 7 bases and J by 2 bases, with 11 bases between the two germline ends.

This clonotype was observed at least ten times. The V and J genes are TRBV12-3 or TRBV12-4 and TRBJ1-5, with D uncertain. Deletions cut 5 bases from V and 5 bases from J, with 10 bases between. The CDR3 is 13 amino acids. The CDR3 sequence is CASSTSRDQPQHF. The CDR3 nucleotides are TGTGCCAGCAGTACGAGCCGGGATCAGCCCCAGCATTTT.

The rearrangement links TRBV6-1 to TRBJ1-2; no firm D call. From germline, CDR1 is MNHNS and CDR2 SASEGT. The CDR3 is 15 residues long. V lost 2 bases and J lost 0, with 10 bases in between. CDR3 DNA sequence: TGTGCCAGCAGTGAATTGGCCCGGACTAACTATGGCTACACCTTC. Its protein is CASSELARTNYGYTF.

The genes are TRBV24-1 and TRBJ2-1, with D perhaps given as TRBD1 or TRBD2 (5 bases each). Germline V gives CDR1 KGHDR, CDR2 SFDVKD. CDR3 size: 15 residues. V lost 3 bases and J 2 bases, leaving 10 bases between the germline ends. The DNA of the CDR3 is TGTGCCACCAGTGATGCAGGGACCCCCTACAATGAGCAGTTCTTC. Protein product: CATSDAGTPYNEQFF.

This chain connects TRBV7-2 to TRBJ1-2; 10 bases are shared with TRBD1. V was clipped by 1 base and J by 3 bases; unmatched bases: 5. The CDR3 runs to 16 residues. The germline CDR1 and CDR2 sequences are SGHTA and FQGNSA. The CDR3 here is CASSLVGTGVYYGYTF. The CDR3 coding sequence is TGTGCCAGCAGCTTAGTAGGGACAGGGGTATACTATGGCTACACCTTC.

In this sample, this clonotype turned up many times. The CDR3 nucleotides are TGTGCCAGCAGCCGGGGGTTGGATACGCAGTATTTT. Amino acid sequence: CASSRGLDTQYF. The V and J genes are TRBV3-1 and TRBJ2-3, with D perhaps TRBD1 or TRBD2 (5 bases each). The V end lost 4 bases, the J end lost 6 bases, and 8 bases lay between the germline ends. The CDR3 is made up of 12 amino acids. The germline CDR1 and CDR2 sequences are LGHDT and YNNKEL (reference sequence).

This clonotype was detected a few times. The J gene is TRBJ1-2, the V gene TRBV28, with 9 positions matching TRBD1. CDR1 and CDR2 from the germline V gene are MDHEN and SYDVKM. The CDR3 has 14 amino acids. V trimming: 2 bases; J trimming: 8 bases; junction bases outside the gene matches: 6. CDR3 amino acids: CASSLGGQGQGYTF. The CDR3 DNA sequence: TGTGCCAGCAGTTTAGGGGGACAGGGTCAGGGCTACACCTTC.

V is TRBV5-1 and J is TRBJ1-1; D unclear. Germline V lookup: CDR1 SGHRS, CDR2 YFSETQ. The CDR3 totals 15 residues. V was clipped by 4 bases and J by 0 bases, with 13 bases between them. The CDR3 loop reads CASSPGRFMNTEAFF. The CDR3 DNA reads TGCGCCAGCAGCCCTGGACGGTTCATGAACACTGAAGCTTTCTTT.

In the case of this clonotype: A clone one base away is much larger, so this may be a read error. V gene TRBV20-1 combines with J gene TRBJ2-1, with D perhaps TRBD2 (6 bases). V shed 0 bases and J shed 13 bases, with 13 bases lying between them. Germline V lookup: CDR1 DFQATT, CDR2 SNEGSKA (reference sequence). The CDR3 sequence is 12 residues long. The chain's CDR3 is CSARERGIGQFF. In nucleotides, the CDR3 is TGCAGTGCTAGAGAGCGGGGTATCGGACAGTTCTTC.

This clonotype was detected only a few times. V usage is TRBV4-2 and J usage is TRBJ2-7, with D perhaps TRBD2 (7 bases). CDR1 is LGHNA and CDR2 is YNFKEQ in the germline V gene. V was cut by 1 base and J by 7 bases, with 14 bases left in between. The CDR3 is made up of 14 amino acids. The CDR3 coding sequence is TGTGCCAGCAGCCAAGTAGTGGGGGGGCTTGAGCAGTACTTC. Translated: CASSQVVGGLEQYF.

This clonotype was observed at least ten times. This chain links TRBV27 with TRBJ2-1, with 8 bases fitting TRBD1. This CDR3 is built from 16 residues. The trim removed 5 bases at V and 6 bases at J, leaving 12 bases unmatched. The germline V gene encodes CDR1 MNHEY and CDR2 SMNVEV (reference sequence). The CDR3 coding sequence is TGTGCCAGCAGTCAAATAGGACAGGGAGGCGGCAATGAGCAGTTCTTC. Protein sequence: CASSQIGQGGGNEQFF.

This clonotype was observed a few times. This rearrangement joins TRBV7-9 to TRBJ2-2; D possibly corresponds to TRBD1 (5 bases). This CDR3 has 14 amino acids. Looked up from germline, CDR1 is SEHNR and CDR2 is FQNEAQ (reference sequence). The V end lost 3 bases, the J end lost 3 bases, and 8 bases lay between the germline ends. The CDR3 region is CASSFGRDTGELFF. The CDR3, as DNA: TGTGCCAGCAGCTTCGGCAGGGACACCGGGGAGCTGTTTTTT.

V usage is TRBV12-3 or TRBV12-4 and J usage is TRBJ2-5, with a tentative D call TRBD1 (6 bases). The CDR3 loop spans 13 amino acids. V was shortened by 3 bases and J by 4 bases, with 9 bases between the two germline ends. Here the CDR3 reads CASSFRGIETQYF. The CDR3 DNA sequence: TGTGCCAGCAGTTTCAGGGGCATAGAGACCCAGTACTTC.

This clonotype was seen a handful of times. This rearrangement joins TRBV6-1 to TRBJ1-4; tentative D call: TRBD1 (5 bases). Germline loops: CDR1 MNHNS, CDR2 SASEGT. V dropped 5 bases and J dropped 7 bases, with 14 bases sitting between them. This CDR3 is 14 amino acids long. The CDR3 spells CASSPTEAREKLFF. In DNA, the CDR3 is TGTGCCAGCAGTCCGACAGAGGCTCGTGAAAAACTGTTTTTT.

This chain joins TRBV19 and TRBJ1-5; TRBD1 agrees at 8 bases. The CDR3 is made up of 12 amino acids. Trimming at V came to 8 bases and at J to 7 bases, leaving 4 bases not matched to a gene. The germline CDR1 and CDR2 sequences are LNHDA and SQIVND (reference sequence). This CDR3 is CASDRGGQPQHF. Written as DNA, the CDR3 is TGTGCCAGTGACAGGGGCGGGCAGCCCCAGCATTTT.

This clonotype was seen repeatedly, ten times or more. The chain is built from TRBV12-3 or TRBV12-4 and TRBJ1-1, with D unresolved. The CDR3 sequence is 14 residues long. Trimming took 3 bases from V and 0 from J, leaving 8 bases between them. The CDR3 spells CASSLGSLNTEAFF. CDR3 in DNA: TGTGCCAGCAGTTTGGGCAGCCTGAACACTGAAGCTTTCTTT.

The CDR3 is CASSYGGRGANVLTF. CDR3 coding DNA: TGTGCCAGCAGTTATGGGGGGCGGGGGGCCAACGTCCTGACTTTC. The rearrangement joins TRBV6-2 or TRBV6-3 to TRBJ2-6; the D gene could be TRBD1 or TRBD2 (6 bases each). V dropped 3 bases and J dropped 4 bases, with 10 bases sitting between them. CDR3 length equals 15 residues. Per the germline V gene, CDR1 is MNHEY and CDR2 is SVGEGT.

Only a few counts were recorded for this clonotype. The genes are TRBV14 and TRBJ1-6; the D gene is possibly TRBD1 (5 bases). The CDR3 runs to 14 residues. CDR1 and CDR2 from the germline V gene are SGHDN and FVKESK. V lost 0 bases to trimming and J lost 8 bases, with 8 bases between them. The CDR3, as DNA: TGTGCCAGCAGCCAAGAAACAGGACATTCACCCCTCCACTTT. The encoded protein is CASSQETGHSPLHF.

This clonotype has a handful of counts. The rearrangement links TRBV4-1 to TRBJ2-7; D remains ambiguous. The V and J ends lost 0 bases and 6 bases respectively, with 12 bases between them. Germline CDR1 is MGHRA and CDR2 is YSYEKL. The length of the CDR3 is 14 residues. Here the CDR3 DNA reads TGCGCCAGCAGCCAAGATCCCAGTTCGGGCGAGCAGTACTTC. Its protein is CASSQDPSSGEQYF.

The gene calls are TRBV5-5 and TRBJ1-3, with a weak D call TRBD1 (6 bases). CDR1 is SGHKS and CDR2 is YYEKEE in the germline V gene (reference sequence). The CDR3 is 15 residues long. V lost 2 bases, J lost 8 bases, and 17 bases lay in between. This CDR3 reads CASSFRTVGQDTIYF. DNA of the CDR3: TGTGCCAGCAGCTTCAGGACAGTTGGGCAAGACACCATATATTTT.

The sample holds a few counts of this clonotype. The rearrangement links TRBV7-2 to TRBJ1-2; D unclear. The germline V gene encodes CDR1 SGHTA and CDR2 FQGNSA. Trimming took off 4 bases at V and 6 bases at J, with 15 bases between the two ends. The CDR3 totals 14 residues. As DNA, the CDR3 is TGTGCCAGCAGCTCAATGGGCCGGGAAAATGGCTACACCTTC. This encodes CASSSMGRENGYTF.

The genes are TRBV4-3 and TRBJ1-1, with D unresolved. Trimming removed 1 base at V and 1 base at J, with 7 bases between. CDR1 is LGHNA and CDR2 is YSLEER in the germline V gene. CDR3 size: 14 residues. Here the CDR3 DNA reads TGCGCCAGCAGCCAAGGCATCCGGAACACTGAAGCTTTCTTT. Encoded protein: CASSQGIRNTEAFF.